The text below deals with one T cell receptor beta chain. Its antigen remains unknown. The data were taken from a study of T cell responses to AZD1222 COVID-19 vaccine. General observations from the study: Variant regions that are unmutated are reportedly the target of nearly half of spike-specific TCRs. The sample set comprised mostly white British donors with more females, and clonal diversity was possibly underestimated. Dominant CD4 TCR responses targeted spike regions 160-218 and 743-854. Seropositive status at baseline applied to only 5 or 6 AZD1222 recipients.

This CDR3 region has 16 residues. Germline lookup yields CDR1 SGHTA and CDR2 FQGTGA. Trimming removed 3 bases from V and 3 bases from J; junction bases left unmatched: 4. The table came from immunoSEQ multiplex PCR; TCRdb's copy has only in-frame clones and leaves some out. The sample lists over 100,000 clones; around 87% were seen once. The input for sequencing was peripheral blood, taken 28 days after the second AZD1222 dose. This TCR was sampled from an adult who received the AZD1222 COVID-19 vaccine. The gene calls are TRBV7-3 and TRBJ2-6; TRBD1 matches at 8 bases. The CDR3 DNA reads TGTGCCAGCAGCTTGACAGGGGTCGGTGGGGCCAACGTCCTGACTTTC. Its translation is CASSLTGVGGANVLTF.